Presented here are 18 T cell receptor beta chains from one specimen sequenced in a study of beta chain features in type 1 diabetes (dated by TCRdb to the late 2010s). What the research found in general, with its limitations: A moderate but significant shortening of TCRB CDR3 length was observed in type 1 diabetes patients in all four CD4+ subsets.

For these receptors, no antigen is known. Libraries came from the immunoSEQ multiplex PCR assay. All of the isolated RNA was reverse transcribed with the High Capacity cDNA Reverse Transcription Kit, so expressed TCRB transcripts were sequenced. TCRdb carries this immuneACCESS record with in-frame sequences only. Its versions omit some clonotypes, under half of them owing to an unresolved V gene in the studies checked, with the rest unexplained. This sample gives a few hundred thousand clones in total; 9.5% to 10% of them show up just once. The top ten hold 0.45% to 0.65% of the sample. The sequenced sample was central memory CD4+ T cells from blood. These receptors all stem from a man in his thirties or forties with type 1 diabetes.

This clone was seen a handful of times. The chain couples TRBV6-5 to TRBJ2-5, with D unclear. Per the germline V gene, CDR1 is MNHEY and CDR2 is SVGAGI. The CDR3 totals 12 residues. Trimming left V 10 bases short and J 3 bases short, with 12 bases between. Here the CDR3 DNA reads TGTGCCACCCAGAAGGGCGAAGAGACCCAGTACTTC. Its translation: CATQKGEETQYF.

This clone was counted only a few times. This rearrangement joins TRBV7-3 to TRBJ1-4; 8 bases fit TRBD1. The germline gives CDR1 SGHTA, CDR2 FQGTGA. The CDR3 covers 15 residues. Losses at the gene ends were 5 bases for V and 6 bases for J; bases not matched to a gene: 8. CDR3 coding DNA: TGTGCCAGCAGCATCTCGACAGGGGTGTATGAAAAACTGTTTTTT. Amino acids: CASSISTGVYEKLFF.

This clone showed up many times. The chain has TRBV10-3 and TRBJ1-2; D unresolved. Germline CDR1 reads ENHRY; CDR2 reads SYGVKD. The CDR3 has 15 residues. V lost 6 bases and J 4 bases, leaving 18 bases between the germline ends. The CDR3 nucleotides read TGTGCCATCAGCTCGGACCCACAACGGCTCTATGGCTACACCTTC. Translation: CAISSDPQRLYGYTF.

This clone turned up a few times. CDR3 sequence reads: CASTVVSGAEGYTF. For the CDR3, the DNA is TGTGCCAGCACTGTCGTATCCGGGGCTGAAGGCTACACCTTC. V and J are TRBV28 and TRBJ1-2, with D maybe TRBD1 (5 bases). The CDR3 totals 14 residues. Germline CDR1 and CDR2: MDHEN and SYDVKM. Trimming cost V 7 bases and J 8 bases, with 20 bases left between them.

This clone turned up a few times. The rearrangement uses TRBV5-4 and TRBJ2-7, with TRBD2 as a possible D gene (6 bases). Trimming took off 1 base at V and 5 bases at J, with 13 bases between the two ends. This CDR3 has 14 residues. CDR1 and CDR2 from the germline V gene are SGHNT and YYREEE (reference sequence). This CDR3 reads CASSLKRAGDEQYF. The CDR3 DNA sequence: TGTGCCAGCAGCTTGAAGCGGGCCGGAGACGAGCAGTACTTC.

At least ten counts were recorded for this clone. The CDR3 protein is CASSRQGPGGYTF. Here the CDR3 DNA reads TGTGCCAGCAGCCGACAGGGGCCGGGCGGCTACACCTTC. The chain is built from TRBV5-6 and TRBJ1-2; 8 positions match TRBD1. Germline V gene sequence: CDR1 SGHDT, CDR2 YYEEEE. This CDR3 region has 13 residues. V lost 4 bases, J lost 8 bases, and 7 bases stayed unmatched. Full variable domain (missing parts from reference TRBV5-6 and TRBJ1-2): DAGVTQSPTHLIKTRGQQVTLRCSPKSGHDTVSWYQQALGQGPQFIFQYYEEEERQRGNFPDRFSGHQFPNYSSELNVNALLLGDSALYLCASSRQGPGGYTFGSGTRLTVV.

This clone was picked up a small number of times. The chain carries TRBV2 and TRBJ1-1; 8 nucleotides agree with TRBD1. CDR3 length equals 15 residues. V dropped 7 bases and J dropped 1; count of bases not matched to a gene: 8. Germline CDR1 reads SNHLY; CDR2 reads FYNNEI. CDR3 coding DNA: TGTGCCAGCACCCTGGACAGGGTGGGGAACACTGAAGCTTTCTTT. Translating it yields CASTLDRVGNTEAFF.

The rearrangement uses TRBV11-2 and TRBJ2-3, with a tentative D call TRBD2 (5 bases). The CDR3 has 16 amino acids. Germline CDR1 SGHAT, CDR2 FQNNGV. V lost 3 bases and J lost 1, with 14 bases in between. The CDR3, as DNA: TGTGCCAGCAGCTTCGGAATAAGCGGACGCACAGATACGCAGTATTTT. This gives the protein CASSFGISGRTDTQYF.

The sample holds a few counts of this clone. The chain has TRBV6-1 and TRBJ1-1, with TRBD1 identical over 8 bases. CDR3 size: 13 residues. Germline V CDR1 and CDR2: MNHNS, SASEGT. V lost 4 bases and J lost 4; bases outside the gene matches: 2. CDR3 DNA sequence: TGTGCCAGCAGTGTACAGGGGGTCACTGAAGCTTTCTTT. As protein: CASSVQGVTEAFF.

V is TRBV5-5 and J is TRBJ2-3; 7 bases are a match to TRBD1. Looked up from germline, CDR1 is SGHKS and CDR2 is YYEKEE (reference sequence). V lost 4 bases and J lost 2; bases outside the gene matches: 7. This CDR3 spans 15 amino acids. The CDR3 loop is CASSPRDSHTDTQYF. The CDR3 DNA sequence: TGTGCCAGCAGCCCTAGGGACAGTCACACAGATACGCAGTATTTT. The full variable domain, completed using reference TRBV5-5 and TRBJ2-3, is DAGVTQSPTHLIKTRGQQVTLRCSPISGHKSVSWYQQVLGQGPQFIFQYYEKEERGRGNFPDRFSARQFPNYSSELNVNALLLGDSALYLCASSPRDSHTDTQYFGPGTRLTVL.

This clone occurred a few times. The chain recombines TRBV27 with TRBJ2-1; no reliable D call. This CDR3 has 13 amino acids. Trimming pared 3 bases from V and 1 base from J, leaving 4 bases between. The germline CDR1 and CDR2 sequences are MNHEY and SMNVEV (reference sequence). The CDR3 DNA follows: TGTGCCAGCAGTTTCAAGTCCTACAATGAGCAGTTCTTC. This gives the protein CASSFKSYNEQFF.

This clone was picked up a small number of times. A much larger clone lies one base from this, so it may be a read error. This chain connects TRBV7-6 to TRBJ2-5; no firm D call. Matching the DNA end better, TRBJ2-7 makes the J call doubtful. The germline gives CDR1 SGHVS, CDR2 FNYEAQ. The CDR3 loop spans 14 amino acids. CDR3 sequence: CASSLDPGPYEQYF. CDR3 bases: TGTGCCAGCAGCTTAGATCCAGGCCCCTACGAGCAGTACTTC.

This clone has just a few counts. The chain carries TRBV7-8 and TRBJ2-3, with TRBD2 as a possible D gene (5 bases). Germline CDR1 and CDR2: SGHVS and FQNEAQ. Trimming shortened V by 5 bases and J by 2 bases, and 11 bases separated the two germline ends. This CDR3 is built from 14 residues. As DNA, the CDR3 is TGTGCCAGCAGCCTTATGGACTTCACAGATACGCAGTATTTT. Its translation: CASSLMDFTDTQYF.

This clone appeared a few times. This chain joins TRBV10-3 and TRBJ2-7; 11 bases line up with TRBD2. The J segment lost 4 bases and the V segment lost 4 bases, leaving 9 bases of the junction unmatched. Germline CDR1 is ENHRY and CDR2 is SYGVKD. This CDR3 region has 16 residues. CDR3 sequence: CAISVAVAGGPYEQYF. Here the CDR3 DNA reads TGTGCCATCAGTGTTGCTGTAGCGGGAGGGCCGTACGAGCAGTACTTC.

This clone was seen a handful of times. The chain links TRBV13 to TRBJ2-1, with TRBD2 matching over 11 bases. Per germline, CDR1 PRHDT and CDR2 FYEKMQ (reference sequence). Trimming cost V 7 bases and J 7 bases; bases outside gene matches: 6. The CDR3 runs 14 residues. The DNA of the CDR3 is TGTGCCAGCAATCGGGCTAGCGGGAGGAATGAGCAGTTCTTC. Protein sequence: CASNRASGRNEQFF.

The chain recombines TRBV18 with TRBJ2-7; the D gene is possibly TRBD1 (6 bases). Germline CDR1 is KGHSH and CDR2 is LQKENI. Trimming shortened V by 2 bases and J by 4 bases, and 12 bases separated the two germline ends. The CDR3 loop spans 14 amino acids. CDR3 in amino acids: CASSPAPGVYEQYF. The CDR3 DNA sequence: TGTGCCAGCTCACCAGCGCCAGGGGTTTACGAGCAGTACTTC.

The chain joins TRBV5-1 to TRBJ1-1; a weak D match, TRBD1 (5 bases). This CDR3 has 13 amino acids. Germline V gives CDR1 SGHRS, CDR2 YFSETQ. V was cut by 3 bases and J by 8 bases, with 14 bases left in between. The CDR3 sequence: CASSYRQSEEAFF. CDR3 DNA: TGCGCCAGCAGCTATCGACAGTCGGAGGAAGCTTTCTTT. Complete variable domain (other parts from reference TRBV5-1 and TRBJ1-1): KAGVTQTPRYLIKTRGQQVTLSCSPISGHRSVSWYQQTPGQGLQFLFEYFSETQRNKGNFPGRFSGRQFSNSRSEMNVSTLELGDSALYLCASSYRQSEEAFFGQGTRLTVV.

The chain has TRBV30 and TRBJ1-2; 9 bases match TRBD1. This CDR3 region has 13 residues. Trimming cost V 3 bases and J 8 bases; bases outside gene matches: 7. CDR1 and CDR2 from the germline V gene are GTSNPN and SVGIG (reference sequence). The CDR3 DNA is TGTGCCTGGAGGGTCGGACAGGGGCAAGGCTACACCTTC. Amino acid sequence: CAWRVGQGQGYTF.